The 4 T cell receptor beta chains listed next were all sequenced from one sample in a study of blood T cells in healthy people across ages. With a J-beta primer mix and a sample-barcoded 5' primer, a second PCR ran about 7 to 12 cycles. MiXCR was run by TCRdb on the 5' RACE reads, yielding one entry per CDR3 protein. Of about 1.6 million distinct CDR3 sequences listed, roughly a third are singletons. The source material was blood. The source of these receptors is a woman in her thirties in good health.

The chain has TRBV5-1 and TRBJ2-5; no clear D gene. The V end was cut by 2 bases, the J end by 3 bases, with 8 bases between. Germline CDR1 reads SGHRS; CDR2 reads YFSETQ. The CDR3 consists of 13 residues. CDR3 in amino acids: CASSFEYKETQYF. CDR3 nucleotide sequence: TGCGCCAGCAGCTTCGAATATAAAGAGACCCAGTACTTC.

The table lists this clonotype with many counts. CDR3 sequence (DNA): TGCAGTGCCATGGACCCCTCCTACGAGCAGTACTTC. It translates to CSAMDPSYEQYF. The V and J genes are TRBV20-1 and TRBJ2-7; D gene unclear. Germline V gene data show CDR1 as DFQATT and CDR2 as SNEGSKA (reference sequence). The CDR3 spans 12 residues. Trimming shortened V by 6 bases and J by 0 bases, and 9 bases separated the two germline ends.

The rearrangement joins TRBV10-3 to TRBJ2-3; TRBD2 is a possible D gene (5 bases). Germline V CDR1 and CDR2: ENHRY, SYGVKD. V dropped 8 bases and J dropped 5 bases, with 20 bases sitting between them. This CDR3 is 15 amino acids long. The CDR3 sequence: CAIRATNGIRDTQYF. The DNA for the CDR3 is TGTGCCATCCGTGCTACTAACGGGATTAGAGATACGCAGTATTTT.

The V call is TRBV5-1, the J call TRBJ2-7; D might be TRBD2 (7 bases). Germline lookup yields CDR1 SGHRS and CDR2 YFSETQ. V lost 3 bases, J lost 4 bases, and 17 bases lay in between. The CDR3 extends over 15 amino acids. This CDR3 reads CASSWGGRPHYEQYF. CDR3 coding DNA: TGCGCCAGCAGCTGGGGGGGCCGACCCCATTACGAGCAGTACTTC.